Below, 16 T cell receptor beta chains from the same sample are listed, as sequenced in a study of identical twins. TCRdb reanalysed the 5' RACE reads using MiXCR and keeps one entry per CDR3 protein. The data show 450,000 or so distinct CDR3 sequences, approximately 15% seen once. The data were also submitted as part of a second study, on yellow fever vaccine responses in identical twins.

Input material: CD4+ T cells sorted from blood. The receptors derive from a woman in her late teens or twenties in good health.

This chain joins TRBV30 and TRBJ1-1, with a tentative D call TRBD1 (6 bases). The germline V gene encodes CDR1 GTSNPN and CDR2 SVGIG (reference sequence). The CDR3 is 13 residues long. The germline V and J ends were trimmed by 4 bases and 5 bases, with 14 bases remaining between them. Here the CDR3 reads CAWTVGGPTEAFF. The CDR3, as DNA: TGTGCCTGGACTGTAGGGGGGCCTACTGAAGCTTTCTTT. The whole variable domain, filled in from reference TRBV30 and TRBJ1-1, reads SQTIHQWPATLVQPVGSPLSLECTVEGTSNPNLYWYRQAAGRGLQLLFYSVGIGQISSEVPQNLSASRPQDRQFILSSKKLLLSDSGFYLCAWTVGGPTEAFFGQGTRLTVV.

This rearrangement joins TRBV11-3 to TRBJ2-3; 12 bases map to TRBD2. V gave up 1 base and J gave up 4 bases; unmatched junction bases: 3. CDR3 length: 16 residues. The germline V gene encodes CDR1 SGHNT and CDR2 YENEEA. Written as DNA, the CDR3 is TGTGCCAGCAGCTTAGTGACTAGCGGGGGATCAGATACGCAGTATTTT. Amino acids: CASSLVTSGGSDTQYF.

The rearrangement links TRBV7-2 to TRBJ2-4; 9 bases are shared with TRBD1. J lost 2 bases, V lost 8 bases, and 10 bases had no gene match. The germline V gene has CDR1 SGHTA and CDR2 FQGNSA. CDR3 size: 16 residues. The CDR3 DNA reads TGTGCCAGCGCCAGCCGGGACAGGGTCACCAAAAACATTCAGTACTTC. Translating gives CASASRDRVTKNIQYF.

In this sample, this clonotype turned up a few times. The chain is built from TRBV4-2 and TRBJ1-1; unclear D gene. Trimming cost V 3 bases and J 2 bases, with 7 bases left between them. The V gene's germline CDR1 is LGHNA and CDR2 YNFKEQ. The CDR3 totals 13 residues. In DNA form, the CDR3 reads TGTGCCAGCAGCCAGGATCCCAACACTGAAGCTTTCTTT. This sequence encodes CASSQDPNTEAFF.

This clonotype came up a few times. The rearrangement links TRBV18 to TRBJ2-1; unclear D gene. V was clipped by 3 bases and J by 10 bases, with 13 bases between them. CDR1 and CDR2 (germline): KGHSH, LQKENI. The CDR3 loop spans 13 amino acids. The chain's CDR3 is CASSPFLLREQFF. As DNA, the CDR3 is TGTGCCAGCTCACCCTTCTTGCTGAGGGAGCAGTTCTTC.

The chain recombines TRBV28 with TRBJ2-5, with D possibly TRBD1 on 6 matching bases. Trimming shortened V by 10 bases and J by 11 bases, and 20 bases separated the two germline ends. In germline, CDR1 is MDHEN, CDR2 SYDVKM. The CDR3 has 12 amino acids. The chain's CDR3 is CATSLTTGTQYF. The CDR3 bases are TGTGCCACCAGCCTAACTACGGGGACACAGTACTTC.

This clonotype turned up a few times. The V gene is TRBV5-5, the J gene TRBJ2-1; 7 bases fit TRBD2. Unmatched junction bases numbered 10, after V lost 5 bases and J lost 5 bases. This CDR3 has 15 amino acids. Germline V gene sequence: CDR1 SGHKS, CDR2 YYEKEE (reference sequence). This CDR3 is CASRKGLVSHNEQFF. For the CDR3, the DNA is TGTGCCAGCAGAAAAGGACTAGTCAGCCACAATGAGCAGTTCTTC.

The chain is built from TRBV15 and TRBJ1-1; D unclear. The CDR3 runs to 13 residues. Germline V gene lookup returns CDR1 LNHNV and CDR2 YYDKDF (reference sequence). V was pared by 8 bases and J by 0 bases, with 10 bases between. The CDR3 protein is CATGRNMNTEAFF. The CDR3 DNA reads TGTGCCACCGGTCGGAACATGAACACTGAAGCTTTCTTT.

The rearrangement uses TRBV4-1 and TRBJ2-1; 8 positions agree with TRBD1. Trimming at V came to 2 bases and at J to 8 bases, leaving 5 bases not matched to a gene. The CDR3 loop spans 14 amino acids. Germline CDR1 MGHRA, CDR2 YSYEKL. The CDR3 sequence: CASSQTGTGDEQFF. Written as DNA, the CDR3 is TGCGCCAGCAGCCAAACCGGGACAGGCGATGAGCAGTTCTTC.

This chain uses TRBV28 with TRBJ2-1; 9 positions agree with TRBD1. The germline V gene encodes CDR1 MDHEN and CDR2 SYDVKM. V lost 6 bases and J lost 7; bases outside the gene matches: 10. The length of the CDR3 is 15 residues. CDR3 sequence reads: CASRPSGTGRNEQFF. DNA for the CDR3: TGTGCCAGCAGACCTTCCGGGACAGGGAGGAATGAGCAGTTCTTC.

Many counts were recorded for this clonotype. CDR3 loop: CASSFLPGRETQYF. The DNA of the CDR3 is TGCGCCAGCAGCTTCCTTCCGGGTCGGGAGACCCAGTACTTC. The chain links TRBV5-1 to TRBJ2-5, with D unresolved. Per the germline V gene, CDR1 is SGHRS and CDR2 is YFSETQ. Between the trimmed V and J ends, which lost 2 bases and 5 bases, there was a span of 13 bases. CDR3 length: 14 residues. The whole variable domain, filled in from reference TRBV5-1 and TRBJ2-5, reads KAGVTQTPRYLIKTRGQQVTLSCSPISGHRSVSWYQQTPGQGLQFLFEYFSETQRNKGNFPGRFSGRQFSNSRSEMNVSTLELGDSALYLCASSFLPGRETQYFGPGTRLLVL.

The genes are TRBV4-1 and TRBJ2-7, with a tentative D call TRBD1 (5 bases). The CDR3 runs to 12 residues. Between the trimmed V and J ends, which lost 2 bases and 11 bases, there was a span of 13 bases. Germline V gives CDR1 MGHRA, CDR2 YSYEKL. CDR3 DNA sequence: TGCGCCAGCAGCCAACCTAGGGGCAGGAAGTACTTC. It codes for CASSQPRGRKYF.

V gene TRBV7-2 combines with J gene TRBJ1-2; TRBD1 aligns across 9 bases. This CDR3 contains 14 residues. CDR1 is SGHTA, CDR2 FQGNSA, per germline. V lost 3 bases and J lost 2; bases outside the gene matches: 1. The CDR3 sequence is CASSFDRGNYGYTF. CDR3 sequence (DNA): TGTGCCAGCAGCTTCGACAGGGGGAACTATGGCTACACCTTC. Looking up the rest from reference TRBV7-2 and TRBJ1-2 gives the full variable domain: GAGVSQSPSNKVTEKGKDVELRCDPISGHTALYWYRQSLGQGLEFLIYFQGNSAPDKSGLPSDRFSAERTGGSVSTLTIQRTQQEDSAVYLCASSFDRGNYGYTFGSGTRLTVV.

This clonotype came up a few times. The chain is built from TRBV28 and TRBJ1-5; D gene uncertain. Looked up from germline, CDR1 is MDHEN and CDR2 is SYDVKM. Between the trimmed V and J ends, which lost 8 bases and 2 bases, there was a span of 13 bases. This CDR3 spans 14 amino acids. The CDR3 DNA follows: TGTGCCAGCGTCCCCCCGGCCGGCAATCAGCCCCAGCATTTT. This translates into CASVPPAGNQPQHF.

This clonotype was found a few times. V and J are TRBV7-6 and TRBJ2-1; D might be TRBD1 or TRBD2, each matching 5 bases. The ends were cut back, 4 bases at V and 6 bases at J, with 10 bases in the middle. Germline V CDR1 and CDR2: SGHVS, FNYEAQ. The CDR3 is 13 amino acids. This CDR3 reads CASSSSGANEQFF. CDR3 in DNA: TGTGCCAGCAGCTCCTCCGGGGCCAATGAGCAGTTCTTC.

This clonotype was seen only a few times. The J gene is TRBJ2-1, the V gene TRBV12-3 or TRBV12-4, with D tentatively TRBD1 (6 bases). This CDR3 contains 14 residues. V lost 6 bases, J lost 1 base, and 10 bases lay in between. In DNA, the CDR3 is TGTGCCAGCAGGGGGACATTATCCTACAATGAGCAGTTCTTC. It codes for CASRGTLSYNEQFF.